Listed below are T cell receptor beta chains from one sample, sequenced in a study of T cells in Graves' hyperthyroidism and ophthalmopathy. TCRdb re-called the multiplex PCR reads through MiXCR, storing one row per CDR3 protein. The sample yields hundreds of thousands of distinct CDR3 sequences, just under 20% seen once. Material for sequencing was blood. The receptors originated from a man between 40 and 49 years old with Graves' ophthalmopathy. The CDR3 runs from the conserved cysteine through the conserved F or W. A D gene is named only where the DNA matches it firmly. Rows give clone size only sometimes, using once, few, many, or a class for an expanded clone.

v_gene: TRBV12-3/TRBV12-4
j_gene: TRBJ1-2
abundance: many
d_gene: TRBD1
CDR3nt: TGTGCCAGCAGCCTGGGACAGGGCGGGAGTGGCTATGGCTACACCTTC
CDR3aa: CASSLGQGGSGYGYTF

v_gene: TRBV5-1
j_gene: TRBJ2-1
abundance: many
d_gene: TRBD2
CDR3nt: TGCGCCAGCAGCTCTAGCGGGAGCACCTACAATGAGCAGTTCTTC
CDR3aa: CASSSSGSTYNEQFF

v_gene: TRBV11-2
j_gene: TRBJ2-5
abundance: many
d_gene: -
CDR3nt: TGTGCCAGCAGCTTGCCCCCCCCGGGGGATGAAGAGACCCAGTACTTC
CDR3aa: CASSLPPPGDEETQYF

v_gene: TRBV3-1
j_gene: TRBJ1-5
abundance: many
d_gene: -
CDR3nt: TGTGCCAGCAGCCAAGGGAGACATCAGCCCCAGCATTTT
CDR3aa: CASSQGRHQPQHF

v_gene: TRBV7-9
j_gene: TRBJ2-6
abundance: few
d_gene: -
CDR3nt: TGTGCCAGCAGCTCGACTCAGGGGGCCAACGTCCTGACTTTC
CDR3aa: CASSSTQGANVLTF

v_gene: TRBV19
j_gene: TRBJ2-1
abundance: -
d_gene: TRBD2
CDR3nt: TGTGCCAGTACTAACACCCAGCGGGGGCTCCTCTACAATGAGCAGTTCTTC
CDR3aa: CASTNTQRGLLYNEQFF

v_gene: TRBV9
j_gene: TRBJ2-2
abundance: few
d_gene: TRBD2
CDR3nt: TGTGCCAGCAGCGTACTTCCTAGAGCGGGAGGAGAAAGGAGAACCGGGGAGCTGTTTTTT
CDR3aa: CASSVLPRAGGERRTGELFF

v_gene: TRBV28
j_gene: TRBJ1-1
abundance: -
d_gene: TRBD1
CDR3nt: TGTGCCAGCAGTTTATTTGGGACAGGGACACCTGAAGCTTTCTTT
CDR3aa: CASSLFGTGTPEAFF

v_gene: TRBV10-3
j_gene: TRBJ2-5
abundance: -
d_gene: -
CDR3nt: TGTGCCATCAGTCCCGGGGCCCAAGAGACCCAGTACTTC
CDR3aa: CAISPGAQETQYF

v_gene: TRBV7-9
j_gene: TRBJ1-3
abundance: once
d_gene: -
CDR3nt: TGTGCCAGCACCCCCAGAGGGAGCGTAGCCCGATATGGAAACACCATATATTTT
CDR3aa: CASTPRGSVARYGNTIYF

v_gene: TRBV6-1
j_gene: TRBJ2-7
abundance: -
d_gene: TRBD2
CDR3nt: TGTGCCAGCAGTGATAGATGGGGGGGAGGTGGCTACGAGCAGTACTTC
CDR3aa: CASSDRWGGGGYEQYF

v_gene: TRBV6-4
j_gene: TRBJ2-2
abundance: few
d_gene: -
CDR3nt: TGTGCCAGCAGTGGGGACTCGAACACCGGGGAGCTGTTTTTT
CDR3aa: CASSGDSNTGELFF

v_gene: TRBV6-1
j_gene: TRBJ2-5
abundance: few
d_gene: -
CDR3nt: TGTGCCAGCAGACCCTCACTGTCGGGGCCGCAGGCCCAGTACTTC
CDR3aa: CASRPSLSGPQAQYF

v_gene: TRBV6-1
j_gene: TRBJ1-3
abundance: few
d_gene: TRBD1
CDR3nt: TGTGCCAGCAGCCTCGGACAGGGCGGCTCTGGAAACACCATATATTTT
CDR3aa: CASSLGQGGSGNTIYF

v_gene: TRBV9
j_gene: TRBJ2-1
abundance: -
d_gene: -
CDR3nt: TGTGCCAGCAGCGGGGGGGTCCCTTTAGACAATGAGCAGTTCTTC
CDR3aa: CASSGGVPLDNEQFF

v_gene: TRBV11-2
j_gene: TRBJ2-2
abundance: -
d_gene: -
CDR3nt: TGTGCCAGCAGGTGGGGACACAGCACCGGGGAGCTGTTTTTT
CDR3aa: CASRWGHSTGELFF

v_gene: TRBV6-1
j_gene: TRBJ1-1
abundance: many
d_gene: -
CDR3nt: TGTGCCAGCAGTGAAGTGGACTACACTGAAGCTTTCTTT
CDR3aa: CASSEVDYTEAFF

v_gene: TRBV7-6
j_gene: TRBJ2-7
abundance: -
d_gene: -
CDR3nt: TGTGCCAGCAGCCCAAGCGGGGGGACAGGGATTTACGAGCAGTACTTC
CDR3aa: CASSPSGGTGIYEQYF

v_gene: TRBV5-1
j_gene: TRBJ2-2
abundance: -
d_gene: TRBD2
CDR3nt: TGCGCCAGCAGCAGCTCCGCGGGGGGCGCCGTACTCGGGGAGCTGTTTTTT
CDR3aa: CASSSSAGGAVLGELFF

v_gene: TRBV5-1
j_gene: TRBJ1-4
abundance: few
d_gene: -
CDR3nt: TGCGCCAGCAGCTTGACTAGGGCGGGCGAAAAACTGTTTTTT
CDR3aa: CASSLTRAGEKLFF

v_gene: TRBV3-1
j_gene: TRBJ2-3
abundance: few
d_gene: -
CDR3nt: TGTGCCAGCAGCCCCTTGACTGGTGGGGCAGATAGGCAGTATTTT
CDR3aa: CASSPLTGGADRQYF

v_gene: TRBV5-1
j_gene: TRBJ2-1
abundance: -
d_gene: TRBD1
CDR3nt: TGCGCCAGCAGTCTAACCGGGACAGGGGGACTTAATGAGCAGTTCTTC
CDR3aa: CASSLTGTGGLNEQFF

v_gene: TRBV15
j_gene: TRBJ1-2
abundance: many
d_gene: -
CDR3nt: TGTGCCACCAGCAGAGATATCGACTTTCGGACAGAGTCTAACTATGGCTACACCTTC
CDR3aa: CATSRDIDFRTESNYGYTF

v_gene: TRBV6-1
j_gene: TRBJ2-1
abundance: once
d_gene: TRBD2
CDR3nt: TGTGCCAGCAGTAACCCGGGACTAGCGGGGGGCCTCTACAATGAGCAGTTCTTC
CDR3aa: CASSNPGLAGGLYNEQFF